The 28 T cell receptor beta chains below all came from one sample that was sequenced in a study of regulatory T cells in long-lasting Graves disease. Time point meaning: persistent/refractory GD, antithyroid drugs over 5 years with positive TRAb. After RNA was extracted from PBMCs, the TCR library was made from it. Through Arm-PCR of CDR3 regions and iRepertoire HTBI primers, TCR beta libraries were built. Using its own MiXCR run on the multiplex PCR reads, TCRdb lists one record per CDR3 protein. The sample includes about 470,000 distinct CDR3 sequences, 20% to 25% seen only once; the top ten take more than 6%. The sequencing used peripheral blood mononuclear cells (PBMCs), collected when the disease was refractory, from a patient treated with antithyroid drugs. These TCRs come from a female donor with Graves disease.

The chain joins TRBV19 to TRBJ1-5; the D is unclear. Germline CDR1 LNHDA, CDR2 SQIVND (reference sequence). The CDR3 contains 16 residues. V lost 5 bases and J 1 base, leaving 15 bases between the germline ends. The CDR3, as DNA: TGTGCCAGTAGTTTTTTATGGACTAGGAGCAATCAGCCCCAGCATTTT. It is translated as CASSFLWTRSNQPQHF.

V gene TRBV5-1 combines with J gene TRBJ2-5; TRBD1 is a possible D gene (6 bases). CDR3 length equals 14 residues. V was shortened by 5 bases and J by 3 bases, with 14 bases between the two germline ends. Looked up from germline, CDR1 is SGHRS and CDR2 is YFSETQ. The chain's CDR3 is CASRQRQVEETQYF. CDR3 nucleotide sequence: TGCGCCAGCAGACAAAGACAGGTTGAAGAGACCCAGTACTTC.

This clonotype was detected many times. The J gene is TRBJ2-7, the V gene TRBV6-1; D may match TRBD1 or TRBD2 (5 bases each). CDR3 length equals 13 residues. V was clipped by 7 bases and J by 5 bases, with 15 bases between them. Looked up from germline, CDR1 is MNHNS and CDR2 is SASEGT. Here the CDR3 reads CASTFGGDNEQYF. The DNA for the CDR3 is TGTGCCAGCACCTTTGGGGGAGACAACGAGCAGTACTTC.

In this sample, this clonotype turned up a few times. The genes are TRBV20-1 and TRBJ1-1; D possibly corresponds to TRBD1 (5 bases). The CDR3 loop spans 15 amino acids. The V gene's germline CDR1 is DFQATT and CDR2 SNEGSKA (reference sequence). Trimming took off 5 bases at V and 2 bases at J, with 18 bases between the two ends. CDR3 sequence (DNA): TGCAGTGCTCCCCGGGGGGGGGGGGGTAACACTGAAGCTTTCTTT. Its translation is CSAPRGGGGNTEAFF.

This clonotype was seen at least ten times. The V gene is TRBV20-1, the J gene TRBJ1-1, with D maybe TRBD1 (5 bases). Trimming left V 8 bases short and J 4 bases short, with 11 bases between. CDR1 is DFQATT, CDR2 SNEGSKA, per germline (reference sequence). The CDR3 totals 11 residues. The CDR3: CSYRLGTEAFF. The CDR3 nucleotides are TGCAGTTACAGGTTAGGCACTGAAGCTTTCTTT.

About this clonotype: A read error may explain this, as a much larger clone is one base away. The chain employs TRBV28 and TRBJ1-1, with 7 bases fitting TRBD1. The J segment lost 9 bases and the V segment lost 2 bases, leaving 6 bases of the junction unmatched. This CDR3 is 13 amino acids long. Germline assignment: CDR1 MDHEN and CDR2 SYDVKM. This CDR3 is CASSLMQGVQAFF. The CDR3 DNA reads TGTGCCAGCAGTTTAATGCAGGGGGTCCAAGCTTTCTTT.

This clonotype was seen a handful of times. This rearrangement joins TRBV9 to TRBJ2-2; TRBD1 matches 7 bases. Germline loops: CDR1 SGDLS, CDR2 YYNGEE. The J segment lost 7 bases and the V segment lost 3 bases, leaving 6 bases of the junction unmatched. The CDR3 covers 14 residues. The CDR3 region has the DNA TGTGCCAGCAGCGCCTTCACAGGGGACGGGGAGCTGTTTTTT. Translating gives CASSAFTGDGELFF.

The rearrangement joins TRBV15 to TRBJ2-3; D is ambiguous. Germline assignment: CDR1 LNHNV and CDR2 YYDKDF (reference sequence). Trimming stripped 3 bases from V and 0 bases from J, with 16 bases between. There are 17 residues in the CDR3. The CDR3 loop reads CATSSADGTSSTDTQYF. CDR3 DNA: TGTGCCACCAGCAGCGCTGACGGCACTTCAAGCACAGATACGCAGTATTTT.

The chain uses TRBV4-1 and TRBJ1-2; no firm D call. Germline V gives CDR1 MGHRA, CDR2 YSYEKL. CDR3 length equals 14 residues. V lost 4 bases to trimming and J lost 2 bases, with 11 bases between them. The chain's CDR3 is CASSPPGSNYGYTF. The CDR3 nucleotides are TGCGCCAGCAGCCCCCCCGGAAGCAACTATGGCTACACCTTC.

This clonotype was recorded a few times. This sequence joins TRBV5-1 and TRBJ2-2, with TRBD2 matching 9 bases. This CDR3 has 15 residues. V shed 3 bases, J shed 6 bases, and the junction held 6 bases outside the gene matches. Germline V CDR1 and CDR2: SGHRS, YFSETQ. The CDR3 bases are TGCGCCAGCAGCTCCATAGCGGGAGATCCCGGGGAGCTGTTTTTT. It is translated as CASSSIAGDPGELFF.

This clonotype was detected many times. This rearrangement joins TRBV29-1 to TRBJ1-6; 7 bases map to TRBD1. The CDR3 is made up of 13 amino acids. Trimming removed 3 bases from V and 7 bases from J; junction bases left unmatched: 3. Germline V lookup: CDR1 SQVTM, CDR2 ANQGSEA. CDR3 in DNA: TGCAGCGTTGATCAGGGGGACAATTCACCCCTCCACTTT. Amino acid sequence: CSVDQGDNSPLHF.

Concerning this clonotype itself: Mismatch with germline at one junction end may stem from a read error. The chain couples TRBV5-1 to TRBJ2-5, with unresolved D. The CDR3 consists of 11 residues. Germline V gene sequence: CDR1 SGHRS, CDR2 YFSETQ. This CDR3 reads CASSFQKTQYF. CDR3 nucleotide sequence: TGCGCCAGCAGCTTCCAAAAGACCCAGTACTTC.

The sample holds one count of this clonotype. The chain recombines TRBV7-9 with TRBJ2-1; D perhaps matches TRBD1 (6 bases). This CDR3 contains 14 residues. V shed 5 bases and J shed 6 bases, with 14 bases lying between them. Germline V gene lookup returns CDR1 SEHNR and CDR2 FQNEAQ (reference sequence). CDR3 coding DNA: TGTGCCAGCAGCCCAGGGGAAACCCCCAATGAGCAGTTCTTC. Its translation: CASSPGETPNEQFF.

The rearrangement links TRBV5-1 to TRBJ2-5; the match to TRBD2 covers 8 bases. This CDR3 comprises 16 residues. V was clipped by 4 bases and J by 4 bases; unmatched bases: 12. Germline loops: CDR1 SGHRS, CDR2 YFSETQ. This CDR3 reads CASSLRDGRAPETQYF. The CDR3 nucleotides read TGCGCCAGCAGCCTTAGAGACGGGAGGGCCCCAGAGACCCAGTACTTC.

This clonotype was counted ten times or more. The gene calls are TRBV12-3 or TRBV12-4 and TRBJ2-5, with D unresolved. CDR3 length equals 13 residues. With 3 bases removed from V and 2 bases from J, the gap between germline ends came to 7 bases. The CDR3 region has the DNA TGTGCCAGCAGTTTTACCGATCAAGAGACCCAGTACTTC. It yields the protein CASSFTDQETQYF.

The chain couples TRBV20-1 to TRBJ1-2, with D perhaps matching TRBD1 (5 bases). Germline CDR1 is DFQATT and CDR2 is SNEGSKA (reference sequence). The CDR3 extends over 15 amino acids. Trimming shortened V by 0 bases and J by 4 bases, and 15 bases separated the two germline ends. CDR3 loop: CSARDWQGNFYGYTF. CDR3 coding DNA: TGCAGTGCTAGAGATTGGCAGGGAAACTTCTATGGCTACACCTTC.

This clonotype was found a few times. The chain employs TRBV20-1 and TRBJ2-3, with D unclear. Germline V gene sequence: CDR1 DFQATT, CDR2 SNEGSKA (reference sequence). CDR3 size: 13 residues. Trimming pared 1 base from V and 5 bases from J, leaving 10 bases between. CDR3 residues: CSARAIPGDTQYF. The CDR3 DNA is TGCAGTGCTAGAGCCATTCCGGGAGATACGCAGTATTTT.

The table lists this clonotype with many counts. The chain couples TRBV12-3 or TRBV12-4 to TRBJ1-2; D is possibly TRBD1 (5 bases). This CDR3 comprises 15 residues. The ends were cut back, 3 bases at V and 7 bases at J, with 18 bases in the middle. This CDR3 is CASSFGTENYGGYTF. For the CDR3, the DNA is TGTGCCAGCAGTTTTGGGACCGAAAACTATGGTGGCTACACCTTC.

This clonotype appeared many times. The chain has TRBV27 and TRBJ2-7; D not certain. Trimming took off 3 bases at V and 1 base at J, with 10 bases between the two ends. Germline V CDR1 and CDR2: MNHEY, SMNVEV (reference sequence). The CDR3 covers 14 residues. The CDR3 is CASSLSRLSYEQYF. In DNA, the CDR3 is TGTGCCAGCAGTTTGAGTAGATTATCCTACGAGCAGTACTTC.

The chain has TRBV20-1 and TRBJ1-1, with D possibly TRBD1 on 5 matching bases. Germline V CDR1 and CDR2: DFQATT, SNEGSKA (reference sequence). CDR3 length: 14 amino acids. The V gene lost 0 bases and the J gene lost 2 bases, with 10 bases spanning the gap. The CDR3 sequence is CSARDRGGNTEAFF. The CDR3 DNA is TGCAGTGCTAGAGATCGGGGGGGTAACACTGAAGCTTTCTTT.

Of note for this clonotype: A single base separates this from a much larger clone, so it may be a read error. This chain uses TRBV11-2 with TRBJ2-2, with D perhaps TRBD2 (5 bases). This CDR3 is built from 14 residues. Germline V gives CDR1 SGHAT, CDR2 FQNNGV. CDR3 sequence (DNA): TGTACCAGCTGTAGGGAGTCGAACACCGGGGAGCTGTTTTTT. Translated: CTSCRESNTGELFF.

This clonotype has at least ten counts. The CDR3 reads CASITQSVGLQVYGYTF. CDR3 sequence (DNA): TGTGCCAGCATTACTCAATCCGTTGGTTTACAGGTGTATGGCTACACCTTC. The V call is TRBV28, the J call TRBJ1-2; tentatively, D is TRBD1 (5 bases). V shed 7 bases and J shed 5 bases, with 26 bases lying between them. The V gene's germline CDR1 is MDHEN and CDR2 SYDVKM. CDR3 length equals 17 residues.

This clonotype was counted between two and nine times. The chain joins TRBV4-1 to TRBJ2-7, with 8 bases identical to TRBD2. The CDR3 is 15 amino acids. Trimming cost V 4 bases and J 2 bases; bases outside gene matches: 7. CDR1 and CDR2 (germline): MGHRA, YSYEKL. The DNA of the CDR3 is TGCGCCAGCAGCCCGAGGCCGGGACTAGCCTACGAGCAGTACTTC. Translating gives CASSPRPGLAYEQYF.

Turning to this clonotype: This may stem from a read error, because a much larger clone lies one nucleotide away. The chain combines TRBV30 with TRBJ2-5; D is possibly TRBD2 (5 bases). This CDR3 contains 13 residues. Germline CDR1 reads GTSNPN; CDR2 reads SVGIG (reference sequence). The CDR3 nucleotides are TGTGCCTGGAGTGTAAGAGGGATTGAGACCCGGTACTTC. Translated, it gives CAWSVRGIETRYF.

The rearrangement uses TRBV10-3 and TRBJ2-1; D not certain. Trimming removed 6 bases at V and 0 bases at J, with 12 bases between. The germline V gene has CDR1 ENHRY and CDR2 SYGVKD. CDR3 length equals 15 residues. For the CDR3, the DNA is TGTGCCATCAGGGACGTTTTAAGCTCCTACAATGAGCAGTTCTTC. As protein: CAIRDVLSSYNEQFF.

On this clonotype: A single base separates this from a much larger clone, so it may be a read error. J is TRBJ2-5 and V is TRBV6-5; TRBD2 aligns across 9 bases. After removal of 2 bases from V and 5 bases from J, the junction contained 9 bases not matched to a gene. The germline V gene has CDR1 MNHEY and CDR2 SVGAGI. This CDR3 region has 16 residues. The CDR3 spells CASSYPIAGAGETQYF. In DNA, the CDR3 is TGTGCCAGCAGTTACCCTATAGCGGGGGCCGGGGAGACCCAGTACTTC.

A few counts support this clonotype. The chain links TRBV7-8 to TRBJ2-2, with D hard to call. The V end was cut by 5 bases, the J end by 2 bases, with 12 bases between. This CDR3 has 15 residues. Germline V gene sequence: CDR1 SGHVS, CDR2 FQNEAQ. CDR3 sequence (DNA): TGTGCCAGCAGCCTGGCACCTGCTAACACCGGGGAGCTGTTTTTT. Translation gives CASSLAPANTGELFF.

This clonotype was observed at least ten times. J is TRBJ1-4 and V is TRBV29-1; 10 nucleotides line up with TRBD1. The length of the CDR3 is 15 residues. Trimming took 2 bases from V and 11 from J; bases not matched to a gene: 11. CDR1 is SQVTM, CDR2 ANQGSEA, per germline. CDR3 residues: CSVERLLTGGGKLFF. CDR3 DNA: TGCAGCGTTGAACGATTGCTGACAGGGGGCGGTAAACTGTTTTTT.